Following are 14 T cell receptor beta chains from one sample sequenced in a study of metastatic and nonmetastatic thyroid tumors. Patients underwent thyroid surgery, and none had received any treatment before it. Using MiXCR, TCRdb re-called clones from the PCR reads. Here the sample spans tens of thousands of clones, just over 4% being singletons. The sequencing input was blood. Receptors were obtained from a female donor with papillary thyroid cancer or a benign thyroid nodule (not recorded which). Some clones in this sample may be carry-over from other donors' samples.

The CDR3 reads CASDLGTSGRATLDTQYF. CDR3 sequence (DNA): TGTGCCAGTGACCTCGGGACTAGCGGGCGGGCAACCCTTGATACGCAGTATTTT. The gene calls are TRBV7-3 and TRBJ2-3; 12 bases agree with TRBD2. CDR3 length: 18 amino acids. V was pared by 9 bases and J by 6 bases, with 19 bases of the junction left unmatched. Looked up from germline, CDR1 is SGHTA and CDR2 is FQGTGA.

Notes on this clone: Mismatch with germline at one junction end may stem from a read error. V usage is TRBV4-2 and J usage is TRBJ2-2; 14 positions agree with TRBD2. Germline lookup yields CDR1 LGHNA and CDR2 YNFKEQ. The CDR3 totals 17 residues. This chain's CDR3 is CAISRGTSGGNTGELFF. The CDR3 nucleotides are TGTGCCATCAGCCGAGGGACTAGCGGGGGTAACACCGGGGAGCTGTTTTTT.

This clone turned up a few times. This may be a read error: a much more frequent sequence differs by one nucleotide. The CDR3 DNA is TGTGCCAGCAGCACGACTAGCGGTGGGTACACAGATACGCAGTATTTT. It encodes CASSTTSGGYTDTQYF. V usage is TRBV7-9 and J usage is TRBJ2-3; 9 nucleotides line up with TRBD2. V lost 5 bases and J lost 2; bases outside the gene matches: 8. This CDR3 contains 16 residues. CDR1 SEHNR and CDR2 FQNEAQ come from the germline V gene (reference sequence).

This clone was observed at least ten times. J is TRBJ2-7 and V is TRBV6-1, with D perhaps being TRBD1 or TRBD2 (5 bases each). CDR3 size: 17 residues. The V gene lost 4 bases and the J gene lost 0 bases, with 19 bases spanning the gap. The V gene's germline CDR1 is MNHNS and CDR2 SASEGT. The CDR3 DNA follows: TGTGCCAGCAGTGGTGGTTGGGGGAACTCTAGCTCCTACGAGCAGTACTTC. This codes for CASSGGWGNSSSYEQYF.

V gene TRBV6-2 or TRBV6-3 combines with J gene TRBJ1-2; D unclear. The CDR3 is 16 residues long. V dropped 4 bases and J dropped 5 bases, with 20 bases sitting between them. Per the germline V gene, CDR1 is MNHEY and CDR2 is SVGEGT. In DNA form, the CDR3 reads TGTGCCAGCAGTTCGATTCAAGTAGGGCCCGTTTATGGCTACACCTTC. Protein product: CASSSIQVGPVYGYTF.

A few counts support this clone. A read error may be the cause here, since a much bigger clone is one base away. At the DNA level, this CDR3 is encoded by other sequences in the same sample as well. The chain links TRBV5-5 to TRBJ2-7; D gene uncertain. The CDR3 spans 13 residues. V shed 0 bases and J shed 5 bases, with 9 bases lying between them. Germline CDR1 is SGHKS and CDR2 is YYEKEE (reference sequence). CDR3 DNA sequence: TGTGCCAGCAGCTTGGCATCCTGGGACGAGCAGTACTTC. It yields the protein CASSLASWDEQYF.

This clone has more than one count but fewer than ten. The CDR3 loop reads CASSLAITSVRGWQETQYF. The CDR3, as DNA: TGTGCCAGCAGCTTAGCCATCACTAGCGTTCGGGGGTGGCAAGAGACCCAGTACTTC. The chain employs TRBV7-9 and TRBJ2-5; 7 bases line up with TRBD2. The CDR3 length is 19 residues. Germline lookup yields CDR1 SEHNR and CDR2 FQNEAQ (reference sequence). Trimming took 0 bases from V and 2 from J; bases not matched to a gene: 15.

This CDR3 is CASRWRVEFYEQYF. The CDR3 region has the DNA TGTGCCAGCAGGTGGAGGGTAGAATTTTACGAGCAGTACTTC. The gene calls are TRBV6-1 and TRBJ2-7; a weak D match, TRBD2 (6 bases). The CDR3 covers 14 residues. Trimming shortened V by 6 bases and J by 4 bases, and 16 bases separated the two germline ends. The germline V gene encodes CDR1 MNHNS and CDR2 SASEGT.

The table lists this clone with many counts. The chain couples TRBV20-1 to TRBJ2-3, with D maybe TRBD1 (6 bases). V was clipped by 6 bases and J by 2 bases, with 18 bases between them. CDR1 and CDR2 (germline): DFQATT, SNEGSKA (reference sequence). The CDR3 contains 15 residues. The CDR3 DNA sequence: TGCAGTGCCCGTTTTGGGTGGGGGCCCACAGATACGCAGTATTTT. Protein: CSARFGWGPTDTQYF.

This clone was recorded at least ten times. The chain couples TRBV3-1 to TRBJ2-1, with 8 bases identical to TRBD2. The V and J ends lost 3 bases and 16 bases, in that order; junction bases with no gene match: 5. The CDR3 has 11 amino acids. Germline lookup yields CDR1 LGHDT and CDR2 YNNKEL (reference sequence). The CDR3 coding sequence is TGTGCCAGCAGCCAGGGGACTAGTTGTTTCTTC. Its translation is CASSQGTSCFF.

The sample holds many counts of this clone. V usage is TRBV27 and J usage is TRBJ1-5; D gene uncertain. The germline V gene has CDR1 MNHEY and CDR2 SMNVEV (reference sequence). V was trimmed by 5 bases and J by 4 bases, leaving 18 bases between them. The CDR3 runs 16 residues. The CDR3 coding sequence is TGTGCCAGCAGTCCAATCCGTGACCCGGCGAATCAGCCCCAGCATTTT. Its protein product is CASSPIRDPANQPQHF.

The gene calls are TRBV29-1 and TRBJ2-5; TRBD1 or TRBD2 may be the D gene (5 bases each). Trimming pared 4 bases from V and 2 bases from J, leaving 14 bases between. This CDR3 has 14 amino acids. CDR1 is SQVTM, CDR2 ANQGSEA, per germline. Written as DNA, the CDR3 is TGCAGCGTTGGTGGGACCGTGAGGCAAGAGACCCAGTACTTC. This translates into CSVGGTVRQETQYF.

In its sample, this clone was seen many times. This sequence joins TRBV11-3 and TRBJ2-3; D is ambiguous. The germline V gene has CDR1 SGHNT and CDR2 YENEEA. This CDR3 contains 14 residues. Trimming left V 5 bases short and J 0 bases short, with 9 bases between. CDR3 bases: TGTGCCAGCAGCAAAACTCCTAGCACAGATACGCAGTATTTT. It encodes CASSKTPSTDTQYF.

This clone was seen many times. The chain joins TRBV6-1 to TRBJ2-1; TRBD2 matches 9 bases. Germline trimming cut 6 bases from V and 9 bases from J; bases unmatched to any gene: 6. The germline V gene has CDR1 MNHNS and CDR2 SASEGT. This CDR3 is built from 13 residues. The CDR3 sequence is CASRGTSRREQFF. Here the CDR3 DNA reads TGTGCCAGCAGGGGGACTAGCCGACGTGAGCAGTTCTTC.